The rows below give T cell receptor beta chains drawn from one sample of a study of T cell responses to AZD1222 COVID-19 vaccine. Profiled with immunoSEQ multiplex PCR; TCRdb holds only in-frame clones, not every one. The sample yields around 160,000 clones, around nine tenths seen once. The sequenced sample was peripheral blood, obtained on day 0 of AZD1222 vaccination. Every receptor here comes from an adult in good health. CDR3s include the opening cysteine and the closing phenylalanine or tryptophan. Part of the rows lack a size; the others show once, few, many or a class for expanded clones.

j_call: TRBJ1-2
v_call: TRBV10-3
clone_size: NA
cdr3_length: 13
cdr3_aa: CAISEQGAEGYTF

j_call: TRBJ2-5
v_call: TRBV28
clone_size: NA
cdr3_length: 15
cdr3_aa: CASEGAGGYEETQYF

j_call: TRBJ2-3
v_call: TRBV7-3
clone_size: NA
cdr3_length: 16
cdr3_aa: CASSSASGGLTDTQYF

j_call: TRBJ2-5
v_call: TRBV3-1/TRBV3-2
clone_size: NA
cdr3_length: 14
cdr3_aa: CASSQGAVQETQYF

j_call: TRBJ1-1
v_call: TRBV2
clone_size: NA
cdr3_length: 11
cdr3_aa: CASSYFGEAFF

j_call: TRBJ1-1
v_call: TRBV6-6
clone_size: once
cdr3_length: 12
cdr3_aa: CASTRGVSEAFF

j_call: TRBJ2-2
v_call: TRBV7-9
clone_size: NA
cdr3_length: 16
cdr3_aa: CASSLGLVIATGELFF

j_call: TRBJ2-1
v_call: TRBV7-3
clone_size: NA
cdr3_length: 16
cdr3_aa: CASSLAGQAGHNEQFF

j_call: TRBJ1-6
v_call: TRBV5-1
clone_size: NA
cdr3_length: 16
cdr3_aa: CASSYTGQSYNSPLHF

j_call: TRBJ1-1
v_call: TRBV27
clone_size: NA
cdr3_length: 13
cdr3_aa: CASSPRTGTEAFF

j_call: TRBJ1-1
v_call: TRBV29-1
clone_size: NA
cdr3_length: 11
cdr3_aa: CSARLGRGAFF

j_call: TRBJ1-1
v_call: TRBV6-5
clone_size: NA
cdr3_length: 15
cdr3_aa: CASSYGAGIESEAFF

j_call: TRBJ2-1
v_call: TRBV5-1
clone_size: NA
cdr3_length: 16
cdr3_aa: CASSLRFGSGYNEQFF

j_call: TRBJ2-7
v_call: TRBV9
clone_size: NA
cdr3_length: 14
cdr3_aa: CASSVGRGVDEQYF

j_call: TRBJ2-5
v_call: TRBV3-1/TRBV3-2
clone_size: NA
cdr3_length: 14
cdr3_aa: CASSQAGGKETQYF

j_call: TRBJ2-2
v_call: TRBV11-3
clone_size: NA
cdr3_length: 13
cdr3_aa: CASSFTGAGELFF

j_call: TRBJ1-4
v_call: TRBV18
clone_size: NA
cdr3_length: 15
cdr3_aa: CASSASGPVYEKLFF

j_call: TRBJ2-5
v_call: TRBV6-6
clone_size: NA
cdr3_length: 14
cdr3_aa: CASRSGGAGETQYF

j_call: TRBJ2-3
v_call: TRBV14
clone_size: once
cdr3_length: 16
cdr3_aa: CASSQDQLSGTDTQYF

j_call: TRBJ2-3
v_call: TRBV5-1
clone_size: NA
cdr3_length: 14
cdr3_aa: CASSFGPSTDTQYF

j_call: TRBJ1-3
v_call: TRBV11-2
clone_size: medium-sized
cdr3_length: 15
cdr3_aa: CASSSHSSSGNTIYF

j_call: TRBJ2-7
v_call: TRBV18
clone_size: NA
cdr3_length: 14
cdr3_aa: CASSPPSGPYEQYF

j_call: TRBJ2-7
v_call: TRBV19
clone_size: NA
cdr3_length: 13
cdr3_aa: CASKARDSYEQYF

j_call: TRBJ2-7
v_call: TRBV6-6
clone_size: once
cdr3_length: 13
cdr3_aa: CASSYVSIYEQYF

j_call: TRBJ2-7
v_call: TRBV5-8
clone_size: once
cdr3_length: 19
cdr3_aa: CASSAQGFPLSISSYEQYF

j_call: TRBJ1-3
v_call: TRBV29-1
clone_size: NA
cdr3_length: 12
cdr3_aa: CSFQGSGNTIYF

j_call: TRBJ1-2
v_call: TRBV12-3/TRBV12-4
clone_size: NA
cdr3_length: 12
cdr3_aa: CASTGQNYGYTF

j_call: TRBJ2-5
v_call: TRBV6-2/TRBV6-3
clone_size: NA
cdr3_length: 15
cdr3_aa: CASSLGAGYQETQYF

j_call: TRBJ1-6
v_call: TRBV27
clone_size: NA
cdr3_length: 14
cdr3_aa: CASGLWAGVAPLHF

j_call: TRBJ2-2
v_call: TRBV19
clone_size: NA
cdr3_length: 15
cdr3_aa: CASSSPRDYTGELFF

j_call: TRBJ2-7
v_call: TRBV6-1
clone_size: NA
cdr3_length: 14
cdr3_aa: CASSEDRAGEEQYF

j_call: TRBJ2-3
v_call: TRBV6-2/TRBV6-3
clone_size: NA
cdr3_length: 15
cdr3_aa: CASSPPGQDTDTQYF

j_call: TRBJ1-5
v_call: TRBV2
clone_size: once
cdr3_length: 14
cdr3_aa: CASSGGTAGQPQHF

j_call: TRBJ2-5
v_call: TRBV7-3
clone_size: NA
cdr3_length: 18
cdr3_aa: CASSLSPGLAVGKETQYF

j_call: TRBJ1-1
v_call: TRBV24-1
clone_size: few
cdr3_length: 16
cdr3_aa: CATSDWDGRMNTEAFF

j_call: TRBJ2-2
v_call: TRBV7-7
clone_size: NA
cdr3_length: 13
cdr3_aa: CASSFRLTGELFF

j_call: TRBJ1-4
v_call: TRBV4-3
clone_size: NA
cdr3_length: 15
cdr3_aa: CASSQGAATNEKLFF

j_call: TRBJ2-3
v_call: TRBV7-9
clone_size: NA
cdr3_length: 18
cdr3_aa: CASSQGRGAGSNADTQYF

j_call: TRBJ1-5
v_call: TRBV19
clone_size: once
cdr3_length: 13
cdr3_aa: CASSIDRGQPQHF

j_call: TRBJ2-5
v_call: TRBV18
clone_size: NA
cdr3_length: 14
cdr3_aa: CASSLGLVQETQYF

j_call: TRBJ2-7
v_call: TRBV24-1
clone_size: NA
cdr3_length: 15
cdr3_aa: CATSALRDSSYEQYF

j_call: TRBJ1-1
v_call: TRBV15
clone_size: NA
cdr3_length: 14
cdr3_aa: CATSLRQGNTEAFF

j_call: TRBJ2-3
v_call: TRBV2
clone_size: NA
cdr3_length: 13
cdr3_aa: CARGDRPTDTQYF

j_call: TRBJ2-3
v_call: TRBV4-2
clone_size: once
cdr3_length: 16
cdr3_aa: CASSQVRAGGIDTQYF

j_call: TRBJ2-3
v_call: TRBV9
clone_size: NA
cdr3_length: 12
cdr3_aa: CASSAFTDTQYF

j_call: TRBJ2-2
v_call: TRBV9
clone_size: NA
cdr3_length: 17
cdr3_aa: CASSTLAWGPNTGELFF

j_call: TRBJ1-2
v_call: TRBV7-9
clone_size: NA
cdr3_length: 12
cdr3_aa: CASSLAGQGYTF

j_call: TRBJ1-2
v_call: TRBV28
clone_size: NA
cdr3_length: 11
cdr3_aa: CATRDNYGYTF

j_call: TRBJ1-4
v_call: TRBV14
clone_size: NA
cdr3_length: 15
cdr3_aa: CASSQDRGSNEKLFF

j_call: TRBJ2-2
v_call: TRBV6-2/TRBV6-3
clone_size: NA
cdr3_length: 16
cdr3_aa: CASSPGRGRYTGELFF

j_call: TRBJ1-1
v_call: TRBV2
clone_size: NA
cdr3_length: 12
cdr3_aa: CASSGGRTEAFF

j_call: TRBJ1-2
v_call: TRBV4-3
clone_size: NA
cdr3_length: 14
cdr3_aa: CASSHAALDYGYTF

j_call: TRBJ1-4
v_call: TRBV10-3
clone_size: NA
cdr3_length: 15
cdr3_aa: CAISSTQGTNEKLFF

j_call: TRBJ2-3
v_call: TRBV6-4
clone_size: NA
cdr3_length: 13
cdr3_aa: CASSRDRTDTQYF

j_call: TRBJ2-7
v_call: TRBV10-3
clone_size: NA
cdr3_length: 14
cdr3_aa: CAISEAVTLYEQYF

j_call: TRBJ2-7
v_call: TRBV6-1
clone_size: NA
cdr3_length: 16
cdr3_aa: CASSEAPGPRFYEQYF

j_call: TRBJ2-7
v_call: TRBV19
clone_size: NA
cdr3_length: 16
cdr3_aa: CATPNDRTSGYYEQYF

j_call: TRBJ1-5
v_call: TRBV4-3
clone_size: NA
cdr3_length: 19
cdr3_aa: CASSQELQAGYYSNQPQHF

j_call: TRBJ2-3
v_call: TRBV7-9
clone_size: NA
cdr3_length: 12
cdr3_aa: CASSRQGDTQYF

j_call: TRBJ1-1
v_call: TRBV6-2/TRBV6-3
clone_size: NA
cdr3_length: 12
cdr3_aa: CASSPPSTEAFF